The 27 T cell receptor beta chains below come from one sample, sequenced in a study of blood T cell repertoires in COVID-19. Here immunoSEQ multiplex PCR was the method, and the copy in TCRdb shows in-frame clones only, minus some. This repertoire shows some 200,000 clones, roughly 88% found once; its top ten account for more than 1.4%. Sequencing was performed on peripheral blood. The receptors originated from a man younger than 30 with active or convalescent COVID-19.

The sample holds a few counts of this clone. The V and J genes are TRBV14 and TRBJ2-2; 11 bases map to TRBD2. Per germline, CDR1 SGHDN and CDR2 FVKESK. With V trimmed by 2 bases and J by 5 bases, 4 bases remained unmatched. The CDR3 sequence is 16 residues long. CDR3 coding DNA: TGTGCCAGCAGCCAAAAGACTAGCGGGAAGACCGGGGAGCTGTTTTTT. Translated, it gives CASSQKTSGKTGELFF.

Written as DNA, the CDR3 is TGTGCCAGCAGTTCCCCAGGGAATCCCTACGAGCAGTACTTC. Its translation: CASSSPGNPYEQYF. The V gene is TRBV28, the J gene TRBJ2-7; possibly TRBD1 for D (5 bases). This CDR3 is built from 14 residues. The germline V gene has CDR1 MDHEN and CDR2 SYDVKM. Trimming shortened V by 4 bases and J by 2 bases, and 12 bases separated the two germline ends.

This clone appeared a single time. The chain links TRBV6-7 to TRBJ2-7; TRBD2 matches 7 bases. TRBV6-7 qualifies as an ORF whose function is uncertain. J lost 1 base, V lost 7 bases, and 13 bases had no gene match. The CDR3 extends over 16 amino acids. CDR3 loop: CASTVSGGAGSYEQYF. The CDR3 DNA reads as TGTGCCAGCACAGTGTCGGGAGGTGCGGGTTCCTACGAGCAGTACTTC.

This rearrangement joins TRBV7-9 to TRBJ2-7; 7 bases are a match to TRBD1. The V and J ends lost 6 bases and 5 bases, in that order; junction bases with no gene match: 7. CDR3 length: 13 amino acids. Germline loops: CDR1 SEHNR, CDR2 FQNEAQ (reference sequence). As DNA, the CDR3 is TGTGCCAGCAGTCGACAGGGTTTCGACGAGCAGTACTTC. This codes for CASSRQGFDEQYF.

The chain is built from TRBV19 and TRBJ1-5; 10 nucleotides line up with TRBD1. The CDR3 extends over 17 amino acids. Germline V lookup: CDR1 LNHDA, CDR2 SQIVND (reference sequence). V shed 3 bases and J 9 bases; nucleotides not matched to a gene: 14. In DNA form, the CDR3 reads TGTGCCAGTAGTATCACCAACGACAGGGGGCGCCTACGGCCCCAGCATTTT. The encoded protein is CASSITNDRGRLRPQHF.

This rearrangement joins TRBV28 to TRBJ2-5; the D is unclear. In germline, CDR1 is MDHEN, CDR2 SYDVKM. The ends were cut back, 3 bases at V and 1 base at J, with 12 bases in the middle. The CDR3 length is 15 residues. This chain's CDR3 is CASSFRLSSQETQYF. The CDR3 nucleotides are TGTGCCAGCAGTTTCAGGCTATCATCCCAAGAGACCCAGTACTTC.

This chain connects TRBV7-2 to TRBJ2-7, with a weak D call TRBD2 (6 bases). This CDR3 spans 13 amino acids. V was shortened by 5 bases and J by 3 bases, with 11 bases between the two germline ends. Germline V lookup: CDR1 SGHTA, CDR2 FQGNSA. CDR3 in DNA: TGTGCCAGCAGCCCAAGGAGGGACTACGAGCAGTACTTC. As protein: CASSPRRDYEQYF.

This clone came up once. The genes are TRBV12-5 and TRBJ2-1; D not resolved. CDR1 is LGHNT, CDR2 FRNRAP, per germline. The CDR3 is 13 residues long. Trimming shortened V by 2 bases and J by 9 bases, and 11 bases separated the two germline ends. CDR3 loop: CASGLFNSPEQFF. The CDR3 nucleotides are TGTGCTAGTGGTTTGTTCAATAGTCCTGAGCAGTTCTTC.

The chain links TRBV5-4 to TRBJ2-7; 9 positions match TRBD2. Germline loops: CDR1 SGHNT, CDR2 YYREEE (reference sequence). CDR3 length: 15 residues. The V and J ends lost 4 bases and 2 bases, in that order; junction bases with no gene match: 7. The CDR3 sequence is CASSTASGTPYEQYF. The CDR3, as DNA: TGTGCCAGCAGCACGGCTAGCGGGACACCCTACGAGCAGTACTTC.

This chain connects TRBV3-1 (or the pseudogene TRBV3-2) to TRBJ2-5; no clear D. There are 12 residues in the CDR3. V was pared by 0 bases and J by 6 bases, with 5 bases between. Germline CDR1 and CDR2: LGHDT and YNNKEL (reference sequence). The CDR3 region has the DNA TGTGCCAGCAGCCAAGAATCAAAGACCCAGTACTTC. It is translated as CASSQESKTQYF.

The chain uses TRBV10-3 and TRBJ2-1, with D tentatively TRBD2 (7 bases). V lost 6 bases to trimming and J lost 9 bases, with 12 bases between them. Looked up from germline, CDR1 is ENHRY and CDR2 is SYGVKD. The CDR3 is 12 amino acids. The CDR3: CAIRAGAGEQFF. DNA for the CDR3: TGTGCCATCAGGGCGGGGGCCGGTGAGCAGTTCTTC.

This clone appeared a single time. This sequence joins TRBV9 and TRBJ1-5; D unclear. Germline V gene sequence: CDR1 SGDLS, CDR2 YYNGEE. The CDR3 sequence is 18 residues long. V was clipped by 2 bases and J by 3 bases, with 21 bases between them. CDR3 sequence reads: CASSVLLGPRVYNQPQHF. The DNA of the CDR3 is TGTGCCAGCAGCGTCTTGCTCGGTCCCCGGGTTTACAATCAGCCCCAGCATTTT.

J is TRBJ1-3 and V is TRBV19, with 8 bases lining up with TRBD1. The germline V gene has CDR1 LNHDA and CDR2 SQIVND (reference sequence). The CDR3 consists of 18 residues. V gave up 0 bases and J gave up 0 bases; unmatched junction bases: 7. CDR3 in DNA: TGTGCCAGTAGTATAGACCGGACAGGGTTCCTCTCTGGAAACACCATATATTTT. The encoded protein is CASSIDRTGFLSGNTIYF.

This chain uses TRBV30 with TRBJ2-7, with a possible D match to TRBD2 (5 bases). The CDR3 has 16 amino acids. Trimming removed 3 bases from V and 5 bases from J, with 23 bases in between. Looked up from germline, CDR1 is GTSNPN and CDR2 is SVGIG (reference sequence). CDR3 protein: CAWRGGLGVLVHEQYF. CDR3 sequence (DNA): TGTGCCTGGAGGGGCGGGTTGGGAGTTCTGGTTCACGAGCAGTACTTC.

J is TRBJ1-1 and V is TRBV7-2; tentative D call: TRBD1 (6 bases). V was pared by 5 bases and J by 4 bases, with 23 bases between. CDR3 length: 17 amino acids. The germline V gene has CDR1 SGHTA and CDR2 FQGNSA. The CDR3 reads CASSIRIGGVLGTEAFF. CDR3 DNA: TGTGCCAGCAGCATTAGAATAGGGGGAGTCCTAGGCACTGAAGCTTTCTTT.

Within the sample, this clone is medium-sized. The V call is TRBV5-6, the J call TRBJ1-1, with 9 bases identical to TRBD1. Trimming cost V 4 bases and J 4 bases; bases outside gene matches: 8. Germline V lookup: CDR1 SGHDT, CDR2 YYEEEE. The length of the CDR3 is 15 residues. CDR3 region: CASSPGQGLGTEAFF. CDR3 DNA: TGTGCCAGCAGCCCGGGACAGGGTCTGGGCACTGAAGCTTTCTTT.

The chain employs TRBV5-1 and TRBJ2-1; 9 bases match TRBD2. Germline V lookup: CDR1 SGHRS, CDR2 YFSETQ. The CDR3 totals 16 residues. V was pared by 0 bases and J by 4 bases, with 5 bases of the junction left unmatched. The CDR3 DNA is TGCGCCAGCAGCTTGGCCTTAAGCGGGGGGTACAATGAGCAGTTCTTC. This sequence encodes CASSLALSGGYNEQFF.

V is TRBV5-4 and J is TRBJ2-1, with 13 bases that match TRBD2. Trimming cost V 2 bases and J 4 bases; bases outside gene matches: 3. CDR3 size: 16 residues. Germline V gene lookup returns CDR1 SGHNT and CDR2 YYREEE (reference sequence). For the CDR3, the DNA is TGTGCCAGCAGCTTACAGGGACTAGCGGGATACAATGAGCAGTTCTTC. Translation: CASSLQGLAGYNEQFF.

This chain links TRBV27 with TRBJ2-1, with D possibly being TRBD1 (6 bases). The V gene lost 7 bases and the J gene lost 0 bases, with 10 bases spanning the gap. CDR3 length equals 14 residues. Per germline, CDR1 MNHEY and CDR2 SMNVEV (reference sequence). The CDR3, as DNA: TGTGCCAGCACCGCGACAGGCTCCTACAATGAGCAGTTCTTC. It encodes CASTATGSYNEQFF.

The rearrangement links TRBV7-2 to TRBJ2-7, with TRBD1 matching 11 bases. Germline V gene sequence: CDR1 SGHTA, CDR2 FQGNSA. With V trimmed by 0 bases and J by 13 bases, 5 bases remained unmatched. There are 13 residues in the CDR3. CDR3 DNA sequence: TGTGCCAGCAGCTTAGCCCCGGGACAGGGGGTATACTTC. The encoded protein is CASSLAPGQGVYF.

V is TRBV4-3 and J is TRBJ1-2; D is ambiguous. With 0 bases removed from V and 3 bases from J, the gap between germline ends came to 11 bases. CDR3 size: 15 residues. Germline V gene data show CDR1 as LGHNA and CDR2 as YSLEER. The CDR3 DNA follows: TGCGCCAGCAGCCAAGATCGAGACACCTACTATGGCTACACCTTC. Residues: CASSQDRDTYYGYTF.

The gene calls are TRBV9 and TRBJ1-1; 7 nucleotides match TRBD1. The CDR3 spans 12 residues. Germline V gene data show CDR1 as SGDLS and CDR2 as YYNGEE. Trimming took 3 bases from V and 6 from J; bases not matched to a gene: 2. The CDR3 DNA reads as TGTGCCAGCAGCGCCCAGGGGGCTGAAGCTTTCTTT. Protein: CASSAQGAEAFF.

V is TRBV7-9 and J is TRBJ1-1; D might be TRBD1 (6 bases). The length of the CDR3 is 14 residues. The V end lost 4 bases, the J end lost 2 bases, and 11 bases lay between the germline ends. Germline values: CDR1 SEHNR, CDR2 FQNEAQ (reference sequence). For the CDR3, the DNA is TGTGCCAGCAGCTGGAGGACAGAAAACACTGAAGCTTTCTTT. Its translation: CASSWRTENTEAFF.

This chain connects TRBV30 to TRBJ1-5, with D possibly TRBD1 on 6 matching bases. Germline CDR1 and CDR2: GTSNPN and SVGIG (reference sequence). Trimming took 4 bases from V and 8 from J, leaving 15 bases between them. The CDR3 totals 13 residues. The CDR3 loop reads CAWKNRDREPQHF. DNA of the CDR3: TGTGCCTGGAAAAACAGGGATCGGGAGCCCCAGCATTTT. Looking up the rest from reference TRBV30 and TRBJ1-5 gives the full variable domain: SQTIHQWPATLVQPVGSPLSLECTVEGTSNPNLYWYRQAAGRGLQLLFYSVGIGQISSEVPQNLSASRPQDRQFILSSKKLLLSDSGFYLCAWKNRDREPQHFGDGTRLSIL.

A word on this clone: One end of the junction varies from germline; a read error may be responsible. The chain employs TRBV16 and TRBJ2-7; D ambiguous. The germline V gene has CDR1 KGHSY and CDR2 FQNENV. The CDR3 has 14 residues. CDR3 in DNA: TGTGCCAGCAGCCAATCACGGTTGGGCAGACCTCCAGACTTC. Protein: CASSQSRLGRPPDF.

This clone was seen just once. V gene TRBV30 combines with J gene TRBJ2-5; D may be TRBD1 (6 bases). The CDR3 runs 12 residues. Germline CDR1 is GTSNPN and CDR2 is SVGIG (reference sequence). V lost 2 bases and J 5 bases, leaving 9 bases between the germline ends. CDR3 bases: TGTGCCTGGAGTACAGGGTCGGAGACCCAGTACTTC. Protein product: CAWSTGSETQYF.

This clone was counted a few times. The CDR3 loop is CASSPPTGSSGANVLTF. CDR3 sequence (DNA): TGTGCCAGCTCACCACCCACAGGATCCTCTGGGGCCAACGTCCTGACTTTC. This sequence joins TRBV18 and TRBJ2-6, with D perhaps matching TRBD1 (5 bases). Trimming stripped 0 bases from V and 0 bases from J, with 9 bases between. The CDR3 extends over 17 amino acids. Germline CDR1 and CDR2: KGHSH and LQKENI.